The 3 T cell receptor beta chains listed next were all sequenced from one sample in a study of CD8+ T cells in alopecia areata. The treatment was: oral pan-JAK inhibitor, 5-10 mg twice daily. cDNA prepared by RNA extraction and subsequent reverse transcription served as the template for sequencing. Data came from immunoSEQ multiplex PCR; TCRdb stores just in-frame clones and leaves some out. The sample includes roughly 110,000 clones, around 53% of them seen just once. This specimen was CD8+ T cells sorted from blood, taken at week 24, from a patient treated with tofacitinib. These TCRs come from a human donor with alopecia areata.

This chain joins TRBV6-6 and TRBJ2-3; TRBD1 is a possible D gene (6 bases). V lost 6 bases, J lost 6 bases, and 22 bases lay in between. The CDR3 is 16 residues long. Germline CDR1 and CDR2: MNHNY and SVGAGI (reference sequence). Here the CDR3 reads CASRQNRDPNQDTQYF. DNA for the CDR3: TGTGCCAGCAGACAAAACAGGGACCCCAACCAGGATACGCAGTATTTT.

The sample holds a few counts of this clone. The chain recombines TRBV27 with TRBJ2-5; a weak D match, TRBD2 (7 bases). The CDR3 consists of 17 residues. Germline V gives CDR1 MNHEY, CDR2 SMNVEV (reference sequence). V dropped 3 bases and J dropped 6 bases, with 23 bases sitting between them. The CDR3 here is CASSFSAGAHSGKTQYF. The CDR3 DNA is TGTGCCAGCAGTTTCTCGGCGGGGGCCCATTCGGGGAAGACCCAGTACTTC.

The chain employs TRBV7-9 and TRBJ1-2; D is possibly TRBD1 (6 bases). V was pared by 5 bases and J by 2 bases, with 15 bases between. CDR1 is SEHNR, CDR2 FQNEAQ, per germline (reference sequence). This CDR3 is 15 amino acids long. This chain's CDR3 is CASSHTGQGNYGYTF. CDR3 DNA: TGTGCCAGCAGCCATACGGGGCAGGGGAACTATGGCTACACCTTC.